This record concerns one T cell receptor (beta chain) sequence. Germline V gives CDR1 SEHNR, CDR2 FQNEAQ (reference sequence). J lost 4 bases, V lost 1 base, and 3 bases had no gene match. This CDR3 comprises 14 residues. The data derive from a study of blood T cell repertoires in COVID-19. Study summary: Samples representing acute and convalescent COVID-19 were sourced from the United States, Italy and Spain. T cells, B-cell-depleted T cells, or PBMCs provided the cDNA or gDNA that served as material.

TCRdb's copy holds only in-frame clones and misses some; the assay was immunoSEQ multiplex PCR. The table has roughly 100,000 clones, around 80% seen once. The sequence was collected from a man in his sixties with acute or convalescent COVID-19. What was sequenced was peripheral blood. J is TRBJ1-2 and V is TRBV7-9; 7 nucleotides agree with TRBD1. The CDR3 is CASSLGQGAYGYTF. The CDR3 DNA follows: TGTGCCAGCAGCTTAGGACAGGGAGCCTATGGCTACACCTTC.